This TCR beta chain came from a study of T-cell memory formation after mild COVID-19. 5'RACE with constant-segment primers built TCRalpha and TCRbeta cDNA libraries with UMIs. One entry per CDR3 protein results from TCRdb running MiXCR on the 5' RACE reads. Of under 700,000 distinct CDR3 sequences in the sample, about a fifth were seen once. Trimming removed 5 bases from V and 4 bases from J, with 18 bases in between. The CDR3 length is 16 residues. Germline V gene data show CDR1 as MNHEY and CDR2 as SVGEGT. This clonotype turned up a few times. Sequences were obtained from PBMCs or a T cell subset sorted from them (not recorded which). The rearrangement uses TRBV6-2 or TRBV6-3 and TRBJ2-1; D may be TRBD2 (6 bases). The TCR originated in an adult woman who had mild COVID-19 (a few samples of this study predate the infection). Cell type and time point are not known. CDR3 bases: TGTGCCAGCAGTCTTGCGGGGACTGAATTTTACAATGAGCAGTTCTTC. It encodes CASSLAGTEFYNEQFF.